This T cell receptor (beta chain) was captured in a study of blood T cell repertoires in COVID-19. Repertoires were generated with immunoSEQ multiplex PCR, while TCRdb's copy carries only in-frame clones and drops some. The data show around 250,000 clones, with approximately 83% seen just once and around 1.8% held by the top ten. Enrollees, 18 to 89 years old, lived in approximately 25 US areas. Sequencing was performed on PBMCs or T cells enriched from blood (not recorded which). The TCR originated in a woman aged 45 to 65 who had recovered from COVID-19.

CDR3: CASSGGQTLNTEAFF. The CDR3 nucleotides read TGTGCCAGCAGTGGAGGACAGACCTTAAACACTGAAGCTTTCTTT. The rearrangement joins TRBV6-2 or TRBV6-3 to TRBJ1-1, with TRBD1 as a possible D gene (6 bases). This CDR3 has 15 residues. Germline V lookup: CDR1 MNHEY, CDR2 SVGEGT. V lost 5 bases and J lost 2, with 15 bases in between.